This is a list of T cell receptor beta chains from one sample in a study of T cells in Graves' hyperthyroidism and ophthalmopathy. TCRdb ran MiXCR on the multiplex PCR reads and lists one entry per CDR3 protein. The sample shows about 640,000 distinct CDR3 sequences, about 14% of them seen only once. The sequenced sample was blood. The receptor source for this set is a woman between 45 and 65 years old with Graves' ophthalmopathy. Both conserved end residues are part of each CDR3. A D gene is named only where the DNA matches it firmly. Expanded clones are given a class, and other clones once, few, many or no size at all.

len: 13; v_gene: TRBV19; abundance: few; j_gene: TRBJ2-5; d_gene: TRBD2; CDR3nt: TGTGCCAGTAGTATCGGACTAGCGAAGACCCAGTACTTC; CDR3aa: CASSIGLAKTQYF
len: 13; v_gene: TRBV28; abundance: many; j_gene: TRBJ1-2; d_gene: NA; CDR3nt: TGTGCCAGCAGTTTATCCCCACAGTATGGCTACACCTTC; CDR3aa: CASSLSPQYGYTF
len: 13; v_gene: TRBV11-3; abundance: many; j_gene: TRBJ2-7; d_gene: NA; CDR3nt: TGTGCCAGCAGCTCCGGGGATGACTACGAGCAGTACTTC; CDR3aa: CASSSGDDYEQYF
len: 13; v_gene: TRBV28; abundance: NA; j_gene: TRBJ2-4; d_gene: TRBD2; CDR3nt: TGTGCAGCCGCCGCGGGACTACAAAACATTCAGTACTTC; CDR3aa: CAAAAGLQNIQYF
len: 13; v_gene: TRBV12-5; abundance: many; j_gene: TRBJ1-1; d_gene: NA; CDR3nt: TGTGCTAGTGGTTTGTACGGGAACACTGAAGCTTTCTTT; CDR3aa: CASGLYGNTEAFF
len: 14; v_gene: TRBV2; abundance: many; j_gene: TRBJ2-7; d_gene: NA; CDR3nt: TGTGCCAGCGATACGCGAGAGGCAGCCTACGAGCAGTACTTC; CDR3aa: CASDTREAAYEQYF
len: 19; v_gene: TRBV28; abundance: many; j_gene: TRBJ2-4; d_gene: TRBD2; CDR3nt: TGTGCCAGCAGCAAGGGACTAGCGGGAGGAGGCCTAGCCAAAAACATTCAGTACTTC; CDR3aa: CASSKGLAGGGLAKNIQYF
len: 18; v_gene: TRBV12-5; abundance: NA; j_gene: TRBJ2-7; d_gene: TRBD2; CDR3nt: TGTGCTAGTGATTCCGGGACTAGCGGGAGGAGGGGGTCCTACGAGCAGTACTTC; CDR3aa: CASDSGTSGRRGSYEQYF
len: 13; v_gene: TRBV20-1; abundance: many; j_gene: TRBJ1-1; d_gene: NA; CDR3nt: TGCAGTGCTAGGTACTCTGCGGGGACAGAAGCTTTCTTT; CDR3aa: CSARYSAGTEAFF
len: 13; v_gene: TRBV7-6; abundance: many; j_gene: TRBJ2-1; d_gene: NA; CDR3nt: TGTGCCAGCAGCAGGAATGGGAGGTATGAGCAGTTCTTC; CDR3aa: CASSRNGRYEQFF
len: 14; v_gene: TRBV6-5; abundance: many; j_gene: TRBJ2-6; d_gene: NA; CDR3nt: TGTGCCAGCAGTTACTCCTCTGGGGCCAACGTCCTGACTTTC; CDR3aa: CASSYSSGANVLTF
len: 14; v_gene: TRBV28; abundance: NA; j_gene: TRBJ2-1; d_gene: NA; CDR3nt: TGTGCCAGCAGTTTAAGGCTAGATGGCCATGAGCAGTTCTTC; CDR3aa: CASSLRLDGHEQFF
len: 15; v_gene: TRBV6-2/TRBV6-3; abundance: many; j_gene: TRBJ2-1; d_gene: TRBD2; CDR3nt: TGTGCCAGCAGACTTACTAGCGCCGCCTACAATGAGCAGTTCTTC; CDR3aa: CASRLTSAAYNEQFF
len: 17; v_gene: TRBV6-8; abundance: few; j_gene: TRBJ2-7; d_gene: TRBD1; CDR3nt: TGTGCCAGCAGTTACCAAGTCCCGGGACAGGGTCCAAAGGAGCAGTACTTC; CDR3aa: CASSYQVPGQGPKEQYF
len: 15; v_gene: TRBV10-3; abundance: many; j_gene: TRBJ2-7; d_gene: NA; CDR3nt: TGTGCCATCAGTGCTAGCAACAGGAGCTCCTACGAGCAGTACTTC; CDR3aa: CAISASNRSSYEQYF
len: 16; v_gene: TRBV6-2/TRBV6-3; abundance: NA; j_gene: TRBJ2-3; d_gene: TRBD2; CDR3nt: TGTGCCAGCAGTTACTTGACTAGCGGAAGCACAGATACGCAGTATTTT; CDR3aa: CASSYLTSGSTDTQYF
len: 13; v_gene: TRBV6-1; abundance: many; j_gene: TRBJ2-3; d_gene: TRBD2; CDR3nt: TGTGCCAGCTTGACTAGCGGCACAGATACGCAGTATTTT; CDR3aa: CASLTSGTDTQYF
len: 13; v_gene: TRBV5-1; abundance: NA; j_gene: TRBJ2-5; d_gene: NA; CDR3nt: TGCGCCGGCAGCTTGGAGCAGGGTGTTGCCCAGTACTTC; CDR3aa: CAGSLEQGVAQYF